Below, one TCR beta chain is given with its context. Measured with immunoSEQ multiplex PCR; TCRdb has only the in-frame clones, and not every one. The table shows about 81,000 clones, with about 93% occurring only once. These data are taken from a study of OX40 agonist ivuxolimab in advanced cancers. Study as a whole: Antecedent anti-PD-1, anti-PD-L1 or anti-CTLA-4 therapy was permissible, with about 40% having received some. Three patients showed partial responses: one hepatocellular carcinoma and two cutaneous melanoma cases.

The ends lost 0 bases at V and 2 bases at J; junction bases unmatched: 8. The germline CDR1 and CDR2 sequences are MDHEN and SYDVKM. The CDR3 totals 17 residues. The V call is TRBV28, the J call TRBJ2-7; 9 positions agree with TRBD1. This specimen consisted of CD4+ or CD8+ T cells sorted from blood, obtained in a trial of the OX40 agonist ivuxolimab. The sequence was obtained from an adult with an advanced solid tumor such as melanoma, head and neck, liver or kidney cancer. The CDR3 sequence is CASSLWGLGTGTYEQYF. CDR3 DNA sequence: TGTGCCAGCAGTTTATGGGGTCTCGGGACAGGGACCTACGAGCAGTACTTC.